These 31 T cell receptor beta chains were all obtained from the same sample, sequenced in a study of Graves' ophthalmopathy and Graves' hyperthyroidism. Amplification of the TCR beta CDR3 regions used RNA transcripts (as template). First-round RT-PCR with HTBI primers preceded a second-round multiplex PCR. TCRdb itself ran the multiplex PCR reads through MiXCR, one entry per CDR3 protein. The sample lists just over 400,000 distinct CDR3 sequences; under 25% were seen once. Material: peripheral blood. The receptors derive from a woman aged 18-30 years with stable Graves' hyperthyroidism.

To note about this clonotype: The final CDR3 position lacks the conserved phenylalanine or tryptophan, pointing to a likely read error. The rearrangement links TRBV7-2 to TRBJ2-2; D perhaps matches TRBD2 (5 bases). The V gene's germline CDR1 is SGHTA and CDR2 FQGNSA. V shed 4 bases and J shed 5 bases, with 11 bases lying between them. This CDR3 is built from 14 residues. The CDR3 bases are TGTGCCAGCAGCTACGGGGTGGGGACCGGGGAGCTGTTTGTT. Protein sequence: CASSYGVGTGELFV.

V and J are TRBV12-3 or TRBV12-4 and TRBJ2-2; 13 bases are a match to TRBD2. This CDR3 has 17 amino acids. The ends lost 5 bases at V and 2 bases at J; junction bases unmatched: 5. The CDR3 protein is CASSLLAGGTNTGELFF. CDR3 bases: TGTGCCAGCAGTCTACTAGCGGGGGGGACTAACACCGGGGAGCTGTTTTTT.

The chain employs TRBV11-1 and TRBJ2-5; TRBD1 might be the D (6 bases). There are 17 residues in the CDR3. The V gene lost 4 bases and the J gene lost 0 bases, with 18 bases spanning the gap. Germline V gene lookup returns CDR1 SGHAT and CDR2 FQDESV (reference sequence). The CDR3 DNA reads TGTGCCAGCAGCTCCGCCGTGGGGGCAGCGTACCAAGAGACCCAGTACTTC. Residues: CASSSAVGAAYQETQYF.

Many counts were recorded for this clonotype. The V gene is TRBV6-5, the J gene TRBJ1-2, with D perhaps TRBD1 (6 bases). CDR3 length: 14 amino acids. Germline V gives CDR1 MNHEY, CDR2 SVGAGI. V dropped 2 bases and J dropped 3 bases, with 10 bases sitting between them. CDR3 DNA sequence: TGTGCCAGCAGTTACGTCGGACAGTACTATGGCTACACCTTC. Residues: CASSYVGQYYGYTF.

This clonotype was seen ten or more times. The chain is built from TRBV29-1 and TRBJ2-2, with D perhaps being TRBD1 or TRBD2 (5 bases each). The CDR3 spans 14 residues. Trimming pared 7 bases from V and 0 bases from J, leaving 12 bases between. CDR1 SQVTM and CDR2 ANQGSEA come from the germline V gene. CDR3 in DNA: TGCAGCGGGGGGAGCGGCGCGAACACCGGGGAGCTGTTTTTT. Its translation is CSGGSGANTGELFF.

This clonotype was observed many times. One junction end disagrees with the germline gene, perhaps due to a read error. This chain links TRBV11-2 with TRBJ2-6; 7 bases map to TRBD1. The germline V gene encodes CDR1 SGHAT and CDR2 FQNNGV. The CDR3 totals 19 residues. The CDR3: CASRLGGETILSGANVLTF. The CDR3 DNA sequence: TGTGCCAGCAGGTTAGGGGGCGAAACTATACTCTCTGGGGCCAACGTCCTGACTTTC.

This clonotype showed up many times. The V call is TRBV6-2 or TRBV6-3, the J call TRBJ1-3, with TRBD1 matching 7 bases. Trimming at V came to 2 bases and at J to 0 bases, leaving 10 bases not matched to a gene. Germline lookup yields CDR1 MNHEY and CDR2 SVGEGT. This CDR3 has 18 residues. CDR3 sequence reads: CASSYPSDRTYSGNTIYF. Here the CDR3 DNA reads TGTGCCAGCAGTTACCCCTCGGACAGGACCTACTCTGGAAACACCATATATTTT.

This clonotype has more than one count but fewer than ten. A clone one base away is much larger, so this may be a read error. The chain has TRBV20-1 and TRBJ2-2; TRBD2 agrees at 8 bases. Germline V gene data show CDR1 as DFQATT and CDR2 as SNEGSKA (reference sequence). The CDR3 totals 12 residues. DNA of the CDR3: TGCAGTGGGCGGGAGGACACCGGGGAGCTGTTGTTT. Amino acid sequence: CSGREDTGELLF.

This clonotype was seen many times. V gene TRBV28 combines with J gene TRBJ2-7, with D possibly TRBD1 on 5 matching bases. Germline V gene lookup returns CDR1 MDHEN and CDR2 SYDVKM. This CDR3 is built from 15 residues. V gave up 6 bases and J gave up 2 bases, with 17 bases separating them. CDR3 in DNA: TGTGCCAGCAGATCGCCCCGCGACAGTCCCTACGAGCAGTACTTC. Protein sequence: CASRSPRDSPYEQYF.

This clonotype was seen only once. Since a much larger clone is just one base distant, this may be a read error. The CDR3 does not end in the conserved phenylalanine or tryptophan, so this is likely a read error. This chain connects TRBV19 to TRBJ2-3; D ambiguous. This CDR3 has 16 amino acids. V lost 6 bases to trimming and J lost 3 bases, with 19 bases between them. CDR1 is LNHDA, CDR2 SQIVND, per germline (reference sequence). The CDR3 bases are TGTGCCAGTAGCCCCACCCTAGAAGGTGGGACAGATACGCAGTATTGT. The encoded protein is CASSPTLEGGTDTQYC.

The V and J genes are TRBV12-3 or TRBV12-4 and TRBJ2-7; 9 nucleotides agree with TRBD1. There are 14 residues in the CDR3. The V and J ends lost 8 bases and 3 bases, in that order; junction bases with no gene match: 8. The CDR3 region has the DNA TGTGCCAGCTCCACACAGGGGGCCGGCTACGAGCAGTACTTC. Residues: CASSTQGAGYEQYF.

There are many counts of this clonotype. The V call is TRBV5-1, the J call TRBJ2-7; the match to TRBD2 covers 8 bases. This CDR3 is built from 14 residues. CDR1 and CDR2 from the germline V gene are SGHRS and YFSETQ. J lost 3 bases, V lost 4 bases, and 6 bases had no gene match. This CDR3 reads CASSAAGAYYEQYF. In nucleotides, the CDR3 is TGCGCCAGCAGCGCAGCGGGAGCCTACTACGAGCAGTACTTC.

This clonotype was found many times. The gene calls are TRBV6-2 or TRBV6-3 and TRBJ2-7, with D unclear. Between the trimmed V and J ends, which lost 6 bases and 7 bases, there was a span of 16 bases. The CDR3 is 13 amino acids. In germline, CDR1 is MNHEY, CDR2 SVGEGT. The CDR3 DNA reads TGTGCCAGCAGCCCCACTCTTTTGAGAGAGCAGTACTTC. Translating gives CASSPTLLREQYF.

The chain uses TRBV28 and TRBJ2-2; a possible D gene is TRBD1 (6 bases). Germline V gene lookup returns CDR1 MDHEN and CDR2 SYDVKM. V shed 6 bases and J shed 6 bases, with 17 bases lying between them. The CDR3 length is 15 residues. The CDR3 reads CASRTTGTRAGELFF. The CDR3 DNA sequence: TGTGCCAGCAGAACCACCGGGACAAGGGCCGGGGAGCTGTTTTTT.

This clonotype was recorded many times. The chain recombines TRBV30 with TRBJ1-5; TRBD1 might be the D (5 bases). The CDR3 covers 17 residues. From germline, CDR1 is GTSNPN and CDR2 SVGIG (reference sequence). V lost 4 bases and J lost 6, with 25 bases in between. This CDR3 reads CAWTGRVEGPLCQPQHF. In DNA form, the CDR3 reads TGTGCCTGGACGGGCAGGGTTGAAGGTCCATTGTGTCAGCCCCAGCATTTT. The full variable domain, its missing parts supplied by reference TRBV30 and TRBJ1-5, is SQTIHQWPATLVQPVGSPLSLECTVEGTSNPNLYWYRQAAGRGLQLLFYSVGIGQISSEVPQNLSASRPQDRQFILSSKKLLLSDSGFYLCAWTGRVEGPLCQPQHFGDGTRLSIL.

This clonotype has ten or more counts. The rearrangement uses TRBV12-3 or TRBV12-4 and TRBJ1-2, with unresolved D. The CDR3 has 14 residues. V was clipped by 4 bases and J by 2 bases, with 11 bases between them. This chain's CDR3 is CASSSVQSNYGYTF. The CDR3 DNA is TGTGCCAGCAGTTCGGTACAGTCGAACTATGGCTACACCTTC.

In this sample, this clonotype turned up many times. CDR3 sequence reads: CASIHGGGVGPQHF. CDR3 DNA: TGTGCCAGCATCCACGGAGGGGGGGTCGGGCCCCAGCATTTT. The chain joins TRBV27 to TRBJ1-5, with a possible D match to TRBD1 (6 bases). Germline loops: CDR1 MNHEY, CDR2 SMNVEV (reference sequence). V was trimmed by 7 bases and J by 9 bases, leaving 19 bases between them. This CDR3 region has 14 residues.

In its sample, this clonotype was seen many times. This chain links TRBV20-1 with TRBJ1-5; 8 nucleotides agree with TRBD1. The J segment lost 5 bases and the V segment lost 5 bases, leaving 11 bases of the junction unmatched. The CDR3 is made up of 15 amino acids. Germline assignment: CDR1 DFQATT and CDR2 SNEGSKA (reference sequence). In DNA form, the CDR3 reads TGCAGTGCTCTAGCCCGGACAGGGCTTCATCAGCCCCAGCATTTT. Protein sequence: CSALARTGLHQPQHF.

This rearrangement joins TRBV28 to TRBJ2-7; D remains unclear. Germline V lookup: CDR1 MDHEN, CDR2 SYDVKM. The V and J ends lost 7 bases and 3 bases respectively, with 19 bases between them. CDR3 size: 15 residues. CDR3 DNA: TGTGCCAGCACCGAGTTGAGTTCGGGCTTCTACGAGCAGTACTTC. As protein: CASTELSSGFYEQYF.

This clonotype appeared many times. CDR3: CASTNLDRRYSTGGSLQETQYF. CDR3 DNA sequence: TGTGCCAGCACCAACCTGGACAGACGATACTCCACTGGGGGGTCCCTCCAAGAGACCCAGTACTTC. The chain has TRBV25-1 and TRBJ2-5; D assignment may be TRBD1 or TRBD2 (6 bases each). V dropped 7 bases and J dropped 1 base, with 37 bases sitting between them. The CDR3 spans 22 residues. CDR1 and CDR2 (germline): MGHDK, SYGVNS.

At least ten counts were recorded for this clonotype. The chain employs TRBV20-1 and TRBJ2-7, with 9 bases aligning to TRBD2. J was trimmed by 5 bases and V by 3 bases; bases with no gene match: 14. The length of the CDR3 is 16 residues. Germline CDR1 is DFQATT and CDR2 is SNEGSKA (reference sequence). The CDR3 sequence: CSASPPRGGGANEQYF. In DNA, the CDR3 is TGCAGTGCTAGCCCCCCTAGGGGCGGGGGGGCGAACGAGCAGTACTTC.

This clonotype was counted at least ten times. As DNA, the CDR3 is TGTGCCAGCAGCTCTGATACTCTCTACGAGCAGTACTTC. Translation gives CASSSDTLYEQYF. The chain employs TRBV7-6 and TRBJ2-7; no clear D. V shed 4 bases and J shed 3 bases, with 10 bases lying between them. The length of the CDR3 is 13 residues. Germline lookup yields CDR1 SGHVS and CDR2 FNYEAQ.

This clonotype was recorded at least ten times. The CDR3 loop is CSVPLTGSETQYF. The CDR3 bases are TGCAGCGTTCCCCTCACAGGGAGCGAGACCCAGTACTTC. V usage is TRBV29-1 and J usage is TRBJ2-5; a weak D match, TRBD1 (6 bases). V gave up 5 bases and J gave up 5 bases, with 15 bases separating them. Germline CDR1 reads SQVTM; CDR2 reads ANQGSEA. This CDR3 is built from 13 residues.

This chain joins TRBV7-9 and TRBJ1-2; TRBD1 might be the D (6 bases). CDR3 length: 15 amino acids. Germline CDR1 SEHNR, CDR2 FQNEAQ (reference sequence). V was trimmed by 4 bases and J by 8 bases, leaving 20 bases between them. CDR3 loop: CASSSYPDSVYGYTF. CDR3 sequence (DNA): TGTGCCAGCAGCTCTTACCCGGACAGCGTATACGGCTACACCTTC.

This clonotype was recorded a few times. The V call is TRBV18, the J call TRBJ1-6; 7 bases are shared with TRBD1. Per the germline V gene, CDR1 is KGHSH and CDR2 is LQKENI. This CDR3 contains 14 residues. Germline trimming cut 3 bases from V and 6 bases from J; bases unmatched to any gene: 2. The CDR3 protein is CASSPTGFNSPLHF. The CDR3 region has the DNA TGTGCCAGCTCACCGACAGGGTTTAATTCACCCCTCCACTTT.

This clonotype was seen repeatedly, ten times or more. DNA for the CDR3: TGTGCCAGCAGTTATATCTCGAGGGTCGGACTAGCGGTGGAGACCCAGTACTTC. This sequence encodes CASSYISRVGLAVETQYF. This chain joins TRBV6-5 and TRBJ2-5; 10 nucleotides align to TRBD2. The CDR3 totals 18 residues. Germline CDR1 and CDR2: MNHEY and SVGAGI. The V and J ends lost 3 bases and 5 bases, in that order; junction bases with no gene match: 15.

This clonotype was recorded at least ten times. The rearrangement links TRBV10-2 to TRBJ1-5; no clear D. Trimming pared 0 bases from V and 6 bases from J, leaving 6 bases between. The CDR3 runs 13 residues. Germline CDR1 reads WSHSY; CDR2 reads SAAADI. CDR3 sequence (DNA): TGCGCCAGCAGTGAGTCGTGGGTTCAGCCCCAGCATTTT. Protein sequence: CASSESWVQPQHF.

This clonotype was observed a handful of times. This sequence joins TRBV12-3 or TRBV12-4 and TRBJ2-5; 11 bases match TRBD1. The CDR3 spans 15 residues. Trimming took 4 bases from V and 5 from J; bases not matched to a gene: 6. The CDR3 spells CASSSRTGGRETQYF. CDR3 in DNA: TGTGCCAGCAGTTCCCGGACAGGGGGCCGGGAGACCCAGTACTTC.

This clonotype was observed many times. Here the CDR3 reads CASSLKGSGAYEQYF. The CDR3 nucleotides are TGTGCCAGCAGCTTAAAAGGTAGCGGGGCCTACGAGCAGTACTTC. The chain carries TRBV7-2 and TRBJ2-7; 8 bases agree with TRBD2. CDR3 length: 15 residues. The ends lost 2 bases at V and 2 bases at J; junction bases unmatched: 5. Germline V gives CDR1 SGHTA, CDR2 FQGNSA. Complete variable domain (other parts from reference TRBV7-2 and TRBJ2-7): GAGVSQSPSNKVTEKGKDVELRCDPISGHTALYWYRQSLGQGLEFLIYFQGNSAPDKSGLPSDRFSAERTGGSVSTLTIQRTQQEDSAVYLCASSLKGSGAYEQYFGPGTRLTVT.

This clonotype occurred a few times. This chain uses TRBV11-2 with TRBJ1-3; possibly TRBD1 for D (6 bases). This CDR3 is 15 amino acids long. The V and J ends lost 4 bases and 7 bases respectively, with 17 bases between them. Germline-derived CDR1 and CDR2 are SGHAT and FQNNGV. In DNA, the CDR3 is TGTGCCAGCAGCTACCGGGACACCCTCCTGAACACCATATATTTT. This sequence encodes CASSYRDTLLNTIYF.

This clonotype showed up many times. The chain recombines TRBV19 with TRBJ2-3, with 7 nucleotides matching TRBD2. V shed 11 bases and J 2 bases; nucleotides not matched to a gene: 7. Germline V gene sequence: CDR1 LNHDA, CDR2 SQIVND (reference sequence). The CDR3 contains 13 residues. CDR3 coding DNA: TGTGCCGTATGGGGGGGGACCACAGATACGCAGTATTTT. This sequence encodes CAVWGGTTDTQYF.